Following are 12 T cell receptor beta chains from one sample sequenced in a study of T cells in Graves' hyperthyroidism and ophthalmopathy (dated by TCRdb to 2018 to 2020). The library came from multiplex PCR. TCRdb shows the sequencer as Illumina HiSeq 2000. TCR beta CDR3 regions were amplified from RNA transcripts. A first-round RT-PCR of the TCR CDR3 used the HTBI primer set with the Qiagen OneStep RT-PCR kit. TCRdb itself trimmed the public reads at Q25 with fastp, ran MiXCR and retained productive beta chains. Each CDR3 protein gets just one entry, which takes the most common genes and DNA from the rows behind it. For this sample there are approximately 690,000 distinct CDR3 sequences; 14% appear just once. Around an eighth of the sample rests with the top ten. The specimen was blood. These receptors were taken from a woman between 50 and 59 years old with Graves' ophthalmopathy.

The sample holds many counts of this clonotype. This chain joins TRBV7-2 and TRBJ2-1; 10 bases match TRBD2. The germline V gene encodes CDR1 SGHTA and CDR2 FQGNSA. The CDR3 loop spans 19 amino acids. V shed 0 bases and J 3 bases; nucleotides not matched to a gene: 11. CDR3 residues: CASSLAYAASGSLYNEQFF. CDR3 sequence (DNA): TGTGCCAGCAGCTTAGCGTACGCGGCTAGCGGGAGCCTCTACAATGAGCAGTTCTTC. The full variable domain, with the rest looked up from reference TRBV7-2 and TRBJ2-1, is GAGVSQSPSNKVTEKGKDVELRCDPISGHTALYWYRQSLGQGLEFLIYFQGNSAPDKSGLPSDRFSAERTGGSVSTLTIQRTQQEDSAVYLCASSLAYAASGSLYNEQFFGPGTRLTVL.

The V and J genes are TRBV7-2 and TRBJ2-3; 13 bases are shared with TRBD2. CDR3 length equals 15 residues. The V gene's germline CDR1 is SGHTA and CDR2 FQGNSA. V dropped 5 bases and J dropped 6; count of bases not matched to a gene: 5. The CDR3 protein is CASSGLAGAPDTQYF. Here the CDR3 DNA reads TGTGCCAGCAGCGGACTAGCGGGAGCCCCGGATACGCAGTATTTT.

CDR3 loop: CASSNSGGGEQYF. The CDR3 DNA is TGTGCCAGCAGCAACTCGGGGGGCGGCGAGCAGTACTTC. The V call is TRBV7-9, the J call TRBJ2-7, with a weak D call TRBD2 (7 bases). The ends were cut back, 5 bases at V and 6 bases at J, with 14 bases in the middle. CDR3 length: 13 amino acids. From germline, CDR1 is SEHNR and CDR2 FQNEAQ (reference sequence).

This clonotype has only a few counts. This rearrangement joins TRBV7-6 to TRBJ2-3; 14 bases are a match to TRBD2. The ends lost 0 bases at V and 4 bases at J; junction bases unmatched: 12. Germline V gives CDR1 SGHVS, CDR2 FNYEAQ. This CDR3 is built from 20 residues. The CDR3 is CASSLAVGGTSGSFADTQYF. The CDR3 DNA reads as TGTGCCAGCAGCTTAGCTGTAGGGGGGACTAGCGGGAGCTTTGCAGATACGCAGTATTTT.

This clonotype was recorded many times. The genes are TRBV27 and TRBJ2-5; D gene unclear. The V end lost 4 bases, the J end lost 2 bases, and 14 bases lay between the germline ends. The CDR3 extends over 15 amino acids. Looked up from germline, CDR1 is MNHEY and CDR2 is SMNVEV (reference sequence). This chain's CDR3 is CASSSVIGLQETQYF. The CDR3 DNA sequence: TGTGCCAGCAGTTCGGTTATAGGTCTACAAGAGACCCAGTACTTC.

The chain has TRBV13 and TRBJ2-4, with D perhaps given as TRBD1 or TRBD2 (5 bases each). This CDR3 has 14 amino acids. CDR1 and CDR2 from the germline V gene are PRHDT and FYEKMQ (reference sequence). V lost 1 base, J lost 8 bases, and 12 bases lay in between. CDR3 nucleotides: TGTGCCAGCAGCTTAGCAGGGACCTCGGACATTCAGTACTTC. Translation: CASSLAGTSDIQYF.

This clonotype was seen many times. The junction departs from germline at one end; a sequencing error may be responsible. The chain is built from TRBV28 and TRBJ1-1; no reliable D call. Germline CDR1 is MDHEN and CDR2 is SYDVKM. The CDR3 totals 13 residues. The CDR3 nucleotides are TGCGCCAGCAGTTTGAATCAACTGGGGAAAGCTTTCTTT. This encodes CASSLNQLGKAFF.

This clonotype has a handful of counts. A much larger clone differs from this one at a single base, so this may be a read error. The chain employs TRBV11-2 and TRBJ2-3, with D tentatively TRBD1 (5 bases). The CDR3 covers 15 residues. CDR1 is SGHAT, CDR2 FQNNGV, per germline. CDR3 sequence: CAGSLEFRVADTQYF. The CDR3, as DNA: TGTGCCGGCAGCTTAGAGTTCAGGGTTGCAGATACGCAGTATTTT. Looking up the rest from reference TRBV11-2 and TRBJ2-3 gives the full variable domain: EAGVAQSPRYKIIEKRQSVAFWCNPISGHATLYWYQQILGQGPKLLIQFQNNGVVDDSQLPKDRFSAERLKGVDSTLKIQPAKLEDSAVYLCAGSLEFRVADTQYFGPGTRLTVL.

This clonotype turned up a few times. The genes are TRBV5-1 and TRBJ2-7; TRBD1 matches 7 bases. The ends lost 4 bases at V and 2 bases at J; junction bases unmatched: 6. This CDR3 region has 14 residues. The germline V gene encodes CDR1 SGHRS and CDR2 YFSETQ. CDR3 protein: CASSPGTATYEQYF. CDR3 DNA: TGCGCCAGCAGCCCCGGGACAGCCACCTACGAGCAGTACTTC.

There are a few counts of this clonotype. This rearrangement joins TRBV5-4 to TRBJ2-7; 8 nucleotides agree with TRBD2. The CDR3 is 16 residues long. After removal of 4 bases from V and 3 bases from J, the junction contained 12 bases not matched to a gene. CDR1 SGHNT and CDR2 YYREEE come from the germline V gene (reference sequence). CDR3 sequence (DNA): TGTGCCAGCAGCGCCCCTAGGGCGGGGGGTTACTACGAGCAGTACTTC. It codes for CASSAPRAGGYYEQYF.

The gene calls are TRBV10-3 and TRBJ2-5, with 7 bases identical to TRBD1. Germline-derived CDR1 and CDR2 are ENHRY and SYGVKD. The V segment lost 4 bases and the J segment 2 bases; nucleotides outside the gene matches: 10. The CDR3 covers 16 residues. The CDR3 region has the DNA TGTGCCATCAGTGGTTGGGGGACAGAATTTCAAGAGACCCAGTACTTC. It translates to CAISGWGTEFQETQYF.

This clonotype was detected many times. The chain carries TRBV18 and TRBJ2-3; possible D gene TRBD2, 6 bases. There are 16 residues in the CDR3. The germline V gene encodes CDR1 KGHSH and CDR2 LQKENI. V was trimmed by 1 base and J by 4 bases, leaving 15 bases between them. DNA for the CDR3: TGTGCCAGCTCACCACGAGATCAACTAGCCGCAGATACGCAGTATTTT. Translating it yields CASSPRDQLAADTQYF. The entire variable domain, with the rest obtained from reference TRBV18 and TRBJ2-3, is as follows: NAGVMQNPRHLVRRRGQEARLRCSPMKGHSHVYWYRQLPEEGLKFMVYLQKENIIDESGMPKERFSAEFPKEGPSILRIQQVVRGDSAAYFCASSPRDQLAADTQYFGPGTRLTVL.